This TCR beta chain is from a study of blood T cell repertoires in COVID-19. TCRdb's copy holds only in-frame clones and misses some; the assay was immunoSEQ multiplex PCR. The repertoire consists of fewer than 350,000 clones, with 85% to 90% occurring once and the leading ten covering about 4.6%. CDR3 size: 14 residues. Between the trimmed V and J ends, which lost 6 bases and 0 bases, there was a span of 9 bases. Per the germline V gene, CDR1 is MNHEY and CDR2 is SVGAGI. The clonotype originates from a man aged 35 to 55 with acute or convalescent COVID-19. The chain couples TRBV6-5 to TRBJ2-4, with D possibly TRBD1 on 5 matching bases. Sequenced sample: peripheral blood. The CDR3 sequence is CASSDSLAKNIQYF. DNA for the CDR3: TGTGCCAGCAGCGACAGCCTAGCCAAAAACATTCAGTACTTC.